This entry describes one TCR beta chain. Patients from Seattle were sampled longitudinally, starting during active infection. In the original workflow: Amplification of reference gene primers was used by the study to estimate nucleated cell counts. Assay used: immunoSEQ multiplex PCR; TCRdb lists only in-frame clones, some missing. V and J calls and clone size follow that table, whereas D and trimming were derived from the DNA. The profile shows approximately 440,000 clones, more than 70% of them singletons. This sample was included in a study of blood T cell repertoires in COVID-19. Whole-study context: Material from acute and convalescent COVID-19 was sourced from the United States, Italy and Spain. Sources were T cells, B-cell-depleted T cells, or PBMCs; the material itself was cDNA or gDNA.

Germline V CDR1 and CDR2: SGHNT, YYREEE (reference sequence). Trimming at V came to 4 bases and at J to 6 bases, leaving 8 bases not matched to a gene. The CDR3 length is 16 residues. Sequencing input: peripheral blood. V gene TRBV5-4 combines with J gene TRBJ2-7, with 15 nucleotides matching TRBD2. The sequence was collected from a woman aged 45-65 years with COVID-19, enrolled during active disease. CDR3 residues: CASSPGTSGGLGEQYF. The CDR3 DNA is TGTGCCAGCAGCCCGGGGACTAGCGGGGGGCTAGGCGAGCAGTACTTC. The full variable domain, in which reference TRBV5-4 and TRBJ2-7 provide the parts outside the CDR3, is ETGVTQSPTHLIKTRGQQVTLRCSSQSGHNTVSWYQQALGQGPQFIFQYYREEENGRGNFPPRFSGLQFPNYSSELNVNALELDDSALYLCASSPGTSGGLGEQYFGPGTRLTVT.